Below, 5 T cell receptor beta chains from the same sample are listed, as sequenced in a study of shared clonotypes between healthy human individuals. Repertoires were generated with immunoSEQ multiplex PCR, while TCRdb's copy carries only in-frame clones and drops some. The sample shows around 2.3 million clones, under 97% of them seen only once. The sequencing input was naive CD4+ T cells sorted from blood. The sample's subset: CD45RA+ positively selected. The receptor set was obtained from a young man in good health.

The V and J genes are TRBV18 and TRBJ1-5; no clear D gene. Germline V gene sequence: CDR1 KGHSH, CDR2 LQKENI. Trimming cost V 3 bases and J 3 bases, with 12 bases left between them. The CDR3 length is 15 residues. The CDR3 here is CASSPNGNINQPQHF. CDR3 DNA sequence: TGTGCCAGCTCACCGAACGGCAATATCAATCAGCCCCAGCATTTT.

V gene TRBV6-5 combines with J gene TRBJ1-2; 7 bases match TRBD1. J lost 4 bases, V lost 4 bases, and 9 bases had no gene match. The CDR3 has 15 amino acids. CDR1 is MNHEY and CDR2 is SVGAGI in the germline V gene. The CDR3 DNA is TGTGCCAGCAGTTCCATGACAGGGCGCTCCTATGGCTACACCTTC. Its translation: CASSSMTGRSYGYTF.

The J gene is TRBJ1-1, the V gene TRBV11-2; a weak D match, TRBD1 (5 bases). This CDR3 is 13 amino acids long. Trimming cost V 5 bases and J 1 base, with 8 bases left between them. The germline V gene has CDR1 SGHAT and CDR2 FQNNGV. CDR3 nucleotides: TGTGCCAGCAGCGTCCAGGGGAACACTGAAGCTTTCTTT. Its protein product is CASSVQGNTEAFF.

The V gene is TRBV18, the J gene TRBJ2-7; D gene uncertain. There are 11 residues in the CDR3. The V end was cut by 10 bases, the J end by 0 bases, with 7 bases between. The germline gives CDR1 KGHSH, CDR2 LQKENI. CDR3 nucleotide sequence: TGTGCCATTCCGGTCTCCTACGAGCAGTACTTC. It translates to CAIPVSYEQYF.

The chain recombines TRBV10-2 with TRBJ2-5; 7 positions agree with TRBD2. V trimming: 8 bases; J trimming: 2 bases; junction bases outside the gene matches: 14. CDR3 length equals 16 residues. Germline loops: CDR1 WSHSY, CDR2 SAAADI. This CDR3 reads CASRSWEGTAQETQYF. The DNA of the CDR3 is TGCGCCAGCCGCAGTTGGGAGGGAACAGCACAAGAGACCCAGTACTTC.